This T cell receptor beta chain is from a study of CD8+CD57+ T cells in acquired aplastic anemia. Investigators profiled TCR beta VDJ and CDR3 from genomic DNA template. MiXCR, run by TCRdb on the reads, gives a single entry per CDR3 protein. This sample has about 70,000 distinct CDR3 sequences, with roughly half found just once. Germline assignment: CDR1 SGHTA and CDR2 FQGTGA. V was pared by 2 bases and J by 7 bases, with 4 bases of the junction left unmatched. This CDR3 has 14 residues. The chain carries TRBV7-3 and TRBJ1-2; 10 bases agree with TRBD1. This receptor was taken from a human donor in good health, serving as a control. Sequences were obtained from sorted CD4+, CD8+, or CD8+CD57+ T cells (not recorded which) from PBMCs. The CDR3 nucleotides read TGTGCCAGCAGCTTAGGGACAGGGGAGAGTGGCTACACCTTC. It yields the protein CASSLGTGESGYTF.